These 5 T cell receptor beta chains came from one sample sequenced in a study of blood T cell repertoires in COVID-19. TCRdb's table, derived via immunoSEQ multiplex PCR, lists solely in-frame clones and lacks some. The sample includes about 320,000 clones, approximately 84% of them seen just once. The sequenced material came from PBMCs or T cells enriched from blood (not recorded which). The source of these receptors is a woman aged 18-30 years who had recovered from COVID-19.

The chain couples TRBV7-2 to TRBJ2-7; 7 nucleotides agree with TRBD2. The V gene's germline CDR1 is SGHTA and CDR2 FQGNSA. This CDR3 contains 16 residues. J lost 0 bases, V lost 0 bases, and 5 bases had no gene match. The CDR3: CASSLAGGGSSYEQYF. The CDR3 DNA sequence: TGTGCCAGCAGCTTAGCTGGCGGGGGAAGCTCCTACGAGCAGTACTTC.

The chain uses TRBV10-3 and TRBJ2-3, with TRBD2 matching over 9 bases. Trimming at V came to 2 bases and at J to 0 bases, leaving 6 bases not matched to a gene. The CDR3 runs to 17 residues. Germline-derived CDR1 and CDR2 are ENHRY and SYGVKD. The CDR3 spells CAISETLAGASTDTQYF. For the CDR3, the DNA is TGTGCCATCAGTGAGACCTTAGCGGGGGCTAGCACAGATACGCAGTATTTT.

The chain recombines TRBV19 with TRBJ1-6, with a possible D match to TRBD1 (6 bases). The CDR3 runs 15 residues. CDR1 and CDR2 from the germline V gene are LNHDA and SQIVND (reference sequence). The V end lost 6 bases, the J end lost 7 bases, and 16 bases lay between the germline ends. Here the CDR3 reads CASRLTRGANSPLHF. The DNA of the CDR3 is TGTGCCAGTAGGTTAACACGGGGGGCGAATTCACCCCTCCACTTT.

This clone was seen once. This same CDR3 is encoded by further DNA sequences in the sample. CDR3 loop: CSVGTGISGNTIYF. In nucleotides, the CDR3 is TGCAGCGTTGGGACAGGGATCTCTGGAAACACCATATATTTT. The chain is built from TRBV29-1 and TRBJ1-3; 8 bases fit TRBD1. Germline V gene data show CDR1 as SQVTM and CDR2 as ANQGSEA. Losses at the gene ends were 4 bases for V and 0 bases for J; bases not matched to a gene: 2. This CDR3 comprises 14 residues.

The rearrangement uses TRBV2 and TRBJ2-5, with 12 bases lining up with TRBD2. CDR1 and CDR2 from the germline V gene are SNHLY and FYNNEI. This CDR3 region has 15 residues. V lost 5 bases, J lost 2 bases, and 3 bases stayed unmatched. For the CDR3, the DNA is TGTGCCAGCAGTAGTGGGACTAGCGGGCAAGAGACCCAGTACTTC. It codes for CASSSGTSGQETQYF.